The 10 T cell receptor beta chains below all came from one sample that was sequenced in a study of beta chain features in type 1 diabetes. General observations from the study: Patients with Type 1 diabetes showed moderately but significantly shorter TCRB CDR3s in all four CD4+ subsets.

Expressed TCRB transcripts were sequenced because the isolated RNA had all been reverse transcribed beforehand. Assay: immunoSEQ multiplex PCR; the TCRdb copy retains only in-frame clones and omits some. The data show roughly 340,000 clones, about 12% seen once. No antigens are known for them. Sequenced sample: naive CD4+ T cells from blood. The receptors were sampled from a young woman with type 1 diabetes.

This clone showed up just a few times. This chain uses TRBV10-3 with TRBJ1-1; 9 nucleotides line up with TRBD1. Germline CDR1 reads ENHRY; CDR2 reads SYGVKD. V dropped 6 bases and J dropped 4; count of bases not matched to a gene: 9. The CDR3 runs to 15 residues. CDR3 DNA sequence: TGTGCCATCAGCGGACAGGGGTGGGGGGGCACTGAAGCTTTCTTT. Amino acid sequence: CAISGQGWGGTEAFF.

The sample holds a few counts of this clone. The rearrangement joins TRBV7-7 to TRBJ2-5; 9 nucleotides align to TRBD1. V lost 4 bases to trimming and J lost 1 base; unmatched junction nucleotides: 1. CDR3 length equals 14 residues. Germline lookup yields CDR1 SSHAT and CDR2 FNYEAQ (reference sequence). DNA of the CDR3: TGTGCCAGCAGCTCGACAGGGGGCCAAGAGACCCAGTACTTC. It translates to CASSSTGGQETQYF.

V and J are TRBV5-1 and TRBJ1-1; possible D gene TRBD1, 6 bases. Trimming pared 5 bases from V and 1 base from J, leaving 15 bases between. Germline V gene data show CDR1 as SGHRS and CDR2 as YFSETQ. The CDR3 length is 15 residues. The CDR3 loop reads CASRAGASSNTEAFF. In nucleotides, the CDR3 is TGCGCCAGCAGGGCGGGGGCCAGTTCGAACACTGAAGCTTTCTTT.

The chain uses TRBV11-3 and TRBJ2-1; 10 nucleotides align to TRBD2. The CDR3 totals 18 residues. Germline CDR1 reads SGHNT; CDR2 reads YENEEA. Trimming at V came to 5 bases and at J to 8 bases, leaving 18 bases not matched to a gene. In DNA, the CDR3 is TGTGCCAGCAGCCTCCCATCTCTGAGCGGGAGGGCCGGGGATGAGCAGTTCTTC. Encoded protein: CASSLPSLSGRAGDEQFF.

This clone showed up just a few times. The J gene is TRBJ1-4, the V gene TRBV2; 8 bases are a match to TRBD1. Looked up from germline, CDR1 is SNHLY and CDR2 is FYNNEI. The trim removed 2 bases at V and 8 bases at J, leaving 10 bases unmatched. The CDR3 loop spans 16 amino acids. The CDR3 loop reads CASSEQGALLEEKLFF. The CDR3 region has the DNA TGTGCCAGCAGTGAACAGGGGGCCTTGTTAGAGGAAAAACTGTTTTTT. The full variable domain, its missing parts supplied by reference TRBV2 and TRBJ1-4, is EPEVTQTPSHQVTQMGQEVILRCVPISNHLYFYWYRQILGQKVEFLVSFYNNEISEKSEIFDDQFSVERPDGSNFTLKIRSTKLEDSAMYFCASSEQGALLEEKLFFGSGTQLSVL.

This clone was observed once. The chain employs TRBV7-8 and TRBJ2-7; D unresolved. Germline CDR1 is SGHVS and CDR2 is FQNEAQ. V gave up 2 bases and J gave up 6 bases, with 11 bases separating them. The CDR3 has 13 amino acids. For the CDR3, the DNA is TGTGCCAGCAGCTTAACCCTGGAGAGCGAGCAGTACTTC. Its protein is CASSLTLESEQYF.

This rearrangement joins TRBV7-2 to TRBJ2-1; D is possibly TRBD2 (5 bases). The ends were cut back, 5 bases at V and 0 bases at J, with 11 bases in the middle. Germline CDR1 SGHTA, CDR2 FQGNSA. CDR3 length: 15 residues. CDR3 bases: TGTGCCAGCAGCCAGCGGTCAGGCTCCTACAATGAGCAGTTCTTC. Translated, it gives CASSQRSGSYNEQFF. Drawing the rest from reference TRBV7-2 and TRBJ2-1, the complete variable domain is GAGVSQSPSNKVTEKGKDVELRCDPISGHTALYWYRQSLGQGLEFLIYFQGNSAPDKSGLPSDRFSAERTGGSVSTLTIQRTQQEDSAVYLCASSQRSGSYNEQFFGPGTRLTVL.

This chain uses TRBV23-1 with TRBJ2-1; TRBD1 matches at 9 bases. TRBV23-1 is an ORF for which the function is uncertain. The length of the CDR3 is 16 residues. V lost 1 base and J lost 7; bases outside the gene matches: 8. The CDR3 reads CASSQWNRGPCNEQFF. CDR3 nucleotide sequence: TGCGCCAGCAGTCAATGGAACAGGGGGCCTTGTAATGAGCAGTTCTTC.

V is TRBV6-5 and J is TRBJ2-5, with TRBD2 identical over 8 bases. After removal of 7 bases from V and 5 bases from J, the junction contained 6 bases not matched to a gene. Germline V gives CDR1 MNHEY, CDR2 SVGAGI. This CDR3 has 13 residues. The CDR3 DNA reads TGTGCCAGCACCCGAGCGGGAGTGGAGACCCAGTACTTC. Its protein product is CASTRAGVETQYF.

This clone was detected only a few times. The chain combines TRBV9 with TRBJ1-3, with D tentatively TRBD1 (6 bases). Trimming removed 1 base from V and 3 bases from J, with 11 bases in between. Germline assignment: CDR1 SGDLS and CDR2 YYNGEE. This CDR3 has 15 amino acids. The CDR3, as DNA: TGTGCCAGCAGCGTAACGACAGGCCTTGGAAACACCATATATTTT. As protein: CASSVTTGLGNTIYF.